The rows below give T cell receptor beta chains drawn from one sample of a study of T-cell memory formation after mild COVID-19. MiXCR, applied by TCRdb to the 5' RACE reads, yields one record per CDR3 protein. This sample has under 300,000 distinct CDR3 sequences, with roughly 18% found just once. The specimen sequenced was PBMCs or a T cell subset sorted from them (not recorded which). Receptor source: a man between 18 and 35 years old who had mild COVID-19 (a few samples of this study predate the infection). Cell type and time point are not known. Each CDR3 is given with its conserved first and last residue. D genes are given only for firm matches. Clone size, where shown, is once, few, many, or a class for clones that have expanded.

>TRBJ2-4|TRBV25-1|TRBD2|.
CASSEYRGSGGKRAKNIQYF
TGTGCCAGCAGTGAATATCGGGGTAGCGGGGGGAAACGAGCCAAAAACATTCAGTACTTC
>TRBJ2-1|TRBV6-5|TRBD2|.
CASSYPGGDPFF
TGTGCCAGCAGTTACCCCGGGGGGGATCCGTTCTTC
>TRBJ2-3|TRBV7-2|.|.
CAIQPRSTDTQYF
TGTGCCATCCAGCCACGGAGCACAGATACGCAGTATTTT
>TRBJ2-6|TRBV7-8|.|few
CASSQLTGPPTGANVLTF
TGTGCCAGCAGCCAGTTGACAGGCCCACCCACTGGGGCCAACGTCCTGACTTTC
>TRBJ2-3|TRBV15|TRBD1|few
CATSRELRGRSTDTQYF
TGTGCCACCAGCAGAGAATTGAGGGGGCGAAGCACAGATACGCAGTATTTT
>TRBJ1-4|TRBV4-1|.|few
CASSQDPRGSVEKLFF
TGCGCCAGCAGCCAAGATCCCAGGGGCTCGGTTGAAAAACTGTTTTTT
>TRBJ2-5|TRBV5-1|.|few
CASSLSGVETQYF
TGCGCCAGCAGCTTGTCAGGGGTAGAGACCCAGTACTTC
>TRBJ1-1|TRBV4-1|TRBD1|few
CASSRGDSLTEAFF
TGCGCCAGCAGCCGAGGGGACAGTCTCACTGAAGCTTTCTTT
>TRBJ2-1|TRBV15|TRBD2|.
CATSRRLAGGPRNEQFF
TGTGCCACCAGCAGAAGACTAGCGGGGGGGCCTAGGAATGAGCAGTTCTTC
>TRBJ1-1|TRBV12-3/TRBV12-4|.|few
CASSLQGSNTEAFF
TGTGCCAGCAGTCTCCAGGGCTCGAACACTGAAGCTTTCTTT
>TRBJ2-7|TRBV5-1|TRBD2|few
CASSTGLAGGFYEQYF
TGCGCCAGCAGCACCGGACTAGCGGGGGGATTCTACGAGCAGTACTTC
>TRBJ2-2|TRBV24-1|.|.
CATSDWAGSNTGELFF
TGTGCCACCAGTGATTGGGCAGGGTCGAACACCGGGGAGCTGTTTTTT
>TRBJ2-1|TRBV11-3|.|.
CASSLMWGGSGEQFF
TGTGCCAGCAGCTTAATGTGGGGGGGCTCTGGTGAGCAGTTCTTC
>TRBJ2-1|TRBV6-5|.|few
CASTLKAGAFREQFF
TGTGCCAGCACCCTAAAGGCAGGCGCCTTCCGTGAGCAGTTCTTC
>TRBJ1-1|TRBV7-9|TRBD1|.
CASTLQVGQRGGTEAFF
TGTGCCAGCACCCTTCAAGTGGGACAGAGGGGGGGGACTGAAGCTTTCTTT
>TRBJ2-4|TRBV27|.|.
CASKPRGVAKNIQYF
TGTGCCAGCAAACCTCGAGGGGTAGCCAAAAACATTCAGTACTTC
>TRBJ2-1|TRBV11-2|TRBD2|.
CASGLLAGVGNEQFF
TGTGCCAGCGGACTACTAGCGGGGGTCGGGAATGAGCAGTTCTTC
>TRBJ2-7|TRBV5-5|TRBD1|few
CASSLDRLTYEQYF
TGTGCCAGCAGCCTGGACAGGTTAACCTACGAGCAGTACTTC
>TRBJ2-3|TRBV6-5|TRBD1|many
CASRSDRGRTDTQYF
TGTGCCAGCAGATCGGACAGGGGTAGGACAGATACGCAGTATTTT
>TRBJ2-1|TRBV11-1|.|few
CASSLGPEQFF
TGTGCCAGCAGCTTAGGGCCAGAGCAGTTCTTC
>TRBJ2-2|TRBV12-3/TRBV12-4|.|few
CASSSRTRNTGELFF
TGTGCCAGCAGTTCTCGGACAAGGAACACCGGGGAGCTGTTTTTT
>TRBJ2-7|TRBV7-9|TRBD1|few
CASGIPRGQSSYEQYF
TGTGCCAGCGGGATTCCCAGGGGGCAAAGCTCCTACGAGCAGTACTTC
>TRBJ1-6|TRBV10-3|TRBD1|.
CAIRPGQGASSPLHF
TGTGCCATCAGGCCAGGACAGGGGGCCAGTTCACCCCTCCACTTT
>TRBJ2-7|TRBV28|.|few
CASSSGMYYEQYF
TGTGCCAGCAGTTCGGGGATGTACTACGAGCAGTACTTC
>TRBJ2-1|TRBV5-1|.|.
CASKRDSHNEQFF
TGCGCCAGCAAAAGAGACAGTCACAATGAGCAGTTCTTC
>TRBJ2-2|TRBV4-2|.|.
CASSQGSLLGELFF
TGTGCCAGCAGCCAAGGATCCCTTCTCGGGGAGCTGTTTTTT
>TRBJ2-7|TRBV5-5|.|few
CASSLAVQSYEQYF
TGTGCCAGCAGCTTGGCCGTGCAGTCCTACGAGCAGTACTTC
>TRBJ2-3|TRBV10-2|.|few
CASSTSTSTDTQYF
TGCGCCAGCAGCACTAGCACCAGCACAGATACGCAGTATTTT
>TRBJ2-1|TRBV5-5|.|.
CASSLEAQNNEQFF
TGTGCCAGCAGCTTGGAGGCACAAAACAATGAGCAGTTCTTC
>TRBJ2-1|TRBV12-3/TRBV12-4|TRBD2|few
CASSRRGGGMDEQFF
TGTGCCAGCAGTCGTAGGGGCGGGGGTATGGATGAGCAGTTCTTC
>TRBJ2-1|TRBV20-1|TRBD1|.
CSARTRTGYNEQFF
TGCAGTGCTAGAACGAGGACAGGGTACAATGAGCAGTTCTTC
>TRBJ2-2|TRBV5-1|TRBD2|medium-sized
CASSPFGTSGGGTGELFF
TGCGCCAGCAGCCCCTTCGGGACTAGCGGGGGAGGAACCGGGGAGCTGTTTTTT
>TRBJ2-6|TRBV7-9|TRBD1|.
CASSSGTGGMSGANVLTF
TGTGCCAGCAGCTCAGGGACAGGGGGCATGTCTGGGGCCAACGTCCTGACTTTC
>TRBJ1-2|TRBV5-1|.|few
CASSPARNGYTF
TGCGCCAGCAGCCCCGCAAGGAACGGCTACACCTTC
>TRBJ2-5|TRBV29-1|TRBD2|.
CSVEGSGGKEEETQYF
TGCAGCGTTGAGGGAAGCGGGGGGAAGGAAGAAGAGACCCAGTACTTC
>TRBJ1-5|TRBV6-2/TRBV6-3|.|few
CASSYSRGDQPQHF
TGTGCCAGCAGTTACTCGAGGGGGGATCAGCCCCAGCATTTT
>TRBJ2-7|TRBV29-1|.|few
CSVEWGDEQYF
TGCAGCGTTGAATGGGGGGACGAGCAGTACTTC
>TRBJ2-5|TRBV4-2|.|many
CASSQGIGTQYF
TGTGCCAGCAGCCAAGGGATCGGGACCCAGTACTTC
>TRBJ2-1|TRBV9|TRBD1|.
CASSAGGTDNEQFF
TGTGCCAGCAGCGCAGGGGGCACGGACAATGAGCAGTTCTTC